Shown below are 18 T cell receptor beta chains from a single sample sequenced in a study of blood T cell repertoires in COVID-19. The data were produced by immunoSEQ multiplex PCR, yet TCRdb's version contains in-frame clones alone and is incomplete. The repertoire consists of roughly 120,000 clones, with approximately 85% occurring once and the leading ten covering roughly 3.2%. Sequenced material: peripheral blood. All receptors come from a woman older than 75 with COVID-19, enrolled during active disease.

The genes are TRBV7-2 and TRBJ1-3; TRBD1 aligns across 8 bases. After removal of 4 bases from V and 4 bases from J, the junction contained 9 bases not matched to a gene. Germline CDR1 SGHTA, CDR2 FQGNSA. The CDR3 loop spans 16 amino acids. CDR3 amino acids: CASSSQSGGAGNTIYF. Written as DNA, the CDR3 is TGTGCCAGCAGCTCCCAGTCAGGGGGCGCCGGAAACACCATATATTTT.

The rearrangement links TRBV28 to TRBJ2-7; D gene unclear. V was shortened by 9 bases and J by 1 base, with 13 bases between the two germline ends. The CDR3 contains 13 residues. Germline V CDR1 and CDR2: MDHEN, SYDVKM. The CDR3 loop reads CASSSAQSYEQYF. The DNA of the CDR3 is TGTGCCAGTTCATCTGCGCAATCCTACGAGCAGTACTTC.

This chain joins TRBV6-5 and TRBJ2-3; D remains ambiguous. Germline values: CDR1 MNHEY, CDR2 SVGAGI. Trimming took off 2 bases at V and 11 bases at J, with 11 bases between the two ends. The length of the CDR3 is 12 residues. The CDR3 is CASSYPAARQYF. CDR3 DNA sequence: TGTGCCAGCAGTTACCCCGCAGCTAGGCAGTATTTT.

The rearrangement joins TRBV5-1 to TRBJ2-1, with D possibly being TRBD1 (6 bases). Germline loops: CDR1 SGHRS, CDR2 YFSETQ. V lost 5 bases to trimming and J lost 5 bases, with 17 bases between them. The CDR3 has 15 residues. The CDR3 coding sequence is TGCGCCAGCAGTTTAAGACAGGCCACCAACAATGAGCAGTTCTTC. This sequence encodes CASSLRQATNNEQFF. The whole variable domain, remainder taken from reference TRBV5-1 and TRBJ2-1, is KAGVTQTPRYLIKTRGQQVTLSCSPISGHRSVSWYQQTPGQGLQFLFEYFSETQRNKGNFPGRFSGRQFSNSRSEMNVSTLELGDSALYLCASSLRQATNNEQFFGPGTRLTVL.

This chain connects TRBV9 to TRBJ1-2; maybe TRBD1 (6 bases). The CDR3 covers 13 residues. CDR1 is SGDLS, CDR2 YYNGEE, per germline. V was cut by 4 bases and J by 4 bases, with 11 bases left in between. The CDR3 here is CASSPEGVYGYTF. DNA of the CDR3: TGTGCCAGCAGCCCCGAGGGGGTCTATGGCTACACCTTC.

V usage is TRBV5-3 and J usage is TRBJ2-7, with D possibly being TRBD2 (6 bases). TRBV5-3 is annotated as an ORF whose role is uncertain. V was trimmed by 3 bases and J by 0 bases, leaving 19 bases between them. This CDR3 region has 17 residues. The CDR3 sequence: CARSSTRRGAISYEQYF. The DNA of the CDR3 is TGTGCCAGAAGCTCCACCCGGAGGGGCGCGATCTCCTACGAGCAGTACTTC.

Written as DNA, the CDR3 is TGTGCCAGTAGTATAGACCGGACAGGGATGGGGATGAACACTGAAGCTTTCTTT. Translating gives CASSIDRTGMGMNTEAFF. V usage is TRBV19 and J usage is TRBJ1-1, with 8 positions matching TRBD1. The CDR3 sequence is 18 residues long. The V segment lost 0 bases and the J segment 0 bases; nucleotides outside the gene matches: 9. The germline gives CDR1 LNHDA, CDR2 SQIVND (reference sequence).

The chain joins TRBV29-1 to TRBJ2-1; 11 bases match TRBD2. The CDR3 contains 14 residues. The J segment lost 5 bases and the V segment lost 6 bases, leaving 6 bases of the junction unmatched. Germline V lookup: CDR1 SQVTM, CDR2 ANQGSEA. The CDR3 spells CSVDPGLADNEQFF. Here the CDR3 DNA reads TGCAGCGTAGATCCGGGACTAGCGGACAATGAGCAGTTCTTC.

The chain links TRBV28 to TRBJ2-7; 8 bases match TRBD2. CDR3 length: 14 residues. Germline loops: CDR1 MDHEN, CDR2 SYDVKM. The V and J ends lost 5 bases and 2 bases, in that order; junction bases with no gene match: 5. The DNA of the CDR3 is TGTGCCAGCAGTCGGGGGGGCAGCACCTACGAGCAGTACTTC. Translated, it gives CASSRGGSTYEQYF.

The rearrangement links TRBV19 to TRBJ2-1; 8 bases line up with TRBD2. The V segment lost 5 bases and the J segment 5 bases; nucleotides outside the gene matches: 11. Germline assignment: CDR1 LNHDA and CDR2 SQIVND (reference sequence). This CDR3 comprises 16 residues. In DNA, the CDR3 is TGTGCCAGTAGTCCCTATAGCGGGAAAAGTGACAATGAGCAGTTCTTC. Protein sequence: CASSPYSGKSDNEQFF.

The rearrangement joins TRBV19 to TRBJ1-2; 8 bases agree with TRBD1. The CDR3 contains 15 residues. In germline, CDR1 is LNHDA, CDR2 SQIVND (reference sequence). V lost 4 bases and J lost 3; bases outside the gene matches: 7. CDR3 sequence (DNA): TGTGCCAGTAGTACACGGGACAGGCGGTACTATGGCTACACCTTC. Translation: CASSTRDRRYYGYTF.

CDR3 sequence: CASSIGAMVSYEQYF. CDR3 bases: TGTGCCAGCAGCATAGGGGCTATGGTTTCCTACGAGCAGTACTTC. This sequence joins TRBV7-2 and TRBJ2-7; D may be TRBD1 (5 bases). The CDR3 has 15 amino acids. The V and J ends lost 5 bases and 1 base respectively, with 15 bases between them. Germline CDR1 SGHTA, CDR2 FQGNSA.

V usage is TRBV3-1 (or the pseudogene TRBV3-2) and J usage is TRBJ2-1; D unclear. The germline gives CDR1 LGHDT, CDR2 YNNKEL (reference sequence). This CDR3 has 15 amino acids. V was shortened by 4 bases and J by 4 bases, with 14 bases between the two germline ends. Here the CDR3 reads CASSPSRENYNEQFF. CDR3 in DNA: TGTGCCAGCAGCCCTTCCCGCGAGAATTACAATGAGCAGTTCTTC.

DNA of the CDR3: TGTGCCAGTTCCGGGACAAGTAACTACAATGAGCAGTTCTTC. Translating gives CASSGTSNYNEQFF. The rearrangement joins TRBV6-5 to TRBJ2-1; perhaps TRBD1 as D (6 bases). The CDR3 totals 14 residues. Germline V gives CDR1 MNHEY, CDR2 SVGAGI. V shed 9 bases and J shed 3 bases, with 15 bases lying between them.

The CDR3, as DNA: TGTGCCAGCAGCGTAGGGACAGGGTCTTTCTATGGCTACACCTTC. It specifies CASSVGTGSFYGYTF. The chain has TRBV9 and TRBJ1-2; 8 nucleotides match TRBD1. CDR1 is SGDLS, CDR2 YYNGEE, per germline. Trimming removed 0 bases from V and 4 bases from J; junction bases left unmatched: 5. The CDR3 spans 15 residues.

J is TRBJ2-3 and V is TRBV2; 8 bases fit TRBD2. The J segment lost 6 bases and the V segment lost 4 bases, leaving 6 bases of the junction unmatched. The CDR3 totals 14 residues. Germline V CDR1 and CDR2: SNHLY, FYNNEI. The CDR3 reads CASSVRLATDTQYF. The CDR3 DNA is TGTGCCAGCAGTGTTCGACTAGCGACTGATACGCAGTATTTT. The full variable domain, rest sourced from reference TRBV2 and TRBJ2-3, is EPEVTQTPSHQVTQMGQEVILRCVPISNHLYFYWYRQILGQKVEFLVSFYNNEISEKSEIFDDQFSVERPDGSNFTLKIRSTKLEDSAMYFCASSVRLATDTQYFGPGTRLTVL.

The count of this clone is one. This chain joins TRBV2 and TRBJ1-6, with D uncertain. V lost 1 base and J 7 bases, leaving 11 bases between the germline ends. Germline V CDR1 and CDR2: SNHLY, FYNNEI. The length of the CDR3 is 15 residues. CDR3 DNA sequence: TGTGCCAGCAGTGAAGTCTACAGTTCAAATTCACCCCTCCACTTT. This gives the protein CASSEVYSSNSPLHF.

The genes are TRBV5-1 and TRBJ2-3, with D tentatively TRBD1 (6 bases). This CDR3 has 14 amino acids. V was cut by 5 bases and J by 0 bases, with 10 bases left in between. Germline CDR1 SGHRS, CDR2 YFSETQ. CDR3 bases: TGCGCCAGCAGGACAGGATACAGCACAGATACGCAGTATTTT. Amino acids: CASRTGYSTDTQYF.